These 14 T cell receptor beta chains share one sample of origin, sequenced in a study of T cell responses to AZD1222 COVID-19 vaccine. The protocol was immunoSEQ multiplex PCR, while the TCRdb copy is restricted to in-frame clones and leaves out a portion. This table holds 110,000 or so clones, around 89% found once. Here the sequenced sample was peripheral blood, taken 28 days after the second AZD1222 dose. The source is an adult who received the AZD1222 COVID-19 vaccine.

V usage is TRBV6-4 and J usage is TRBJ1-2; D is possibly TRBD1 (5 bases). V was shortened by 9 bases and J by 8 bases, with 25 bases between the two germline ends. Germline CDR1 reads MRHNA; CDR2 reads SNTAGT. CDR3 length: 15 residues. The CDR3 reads CARTPVGQFPCGYTF. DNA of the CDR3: TGTGCCAGGACTCCCGTTGGACAATTCCCTTGCGGCTACACCTTC.

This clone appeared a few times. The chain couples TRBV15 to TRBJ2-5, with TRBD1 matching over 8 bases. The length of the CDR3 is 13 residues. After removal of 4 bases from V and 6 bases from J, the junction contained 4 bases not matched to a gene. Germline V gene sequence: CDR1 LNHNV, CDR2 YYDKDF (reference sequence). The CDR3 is CATSIPRGQTQYF. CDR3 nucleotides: TGTGCCACCAGCATCCCCAGGGGGCAGACCCAGTACTTC.

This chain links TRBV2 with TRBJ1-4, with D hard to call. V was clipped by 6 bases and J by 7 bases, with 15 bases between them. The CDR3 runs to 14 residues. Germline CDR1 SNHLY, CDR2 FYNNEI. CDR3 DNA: TGTGCCAGCAGGTATGGGGATCCGGCTGAAAAACTGTTTTTT. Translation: CASRYGDPAEKLFF.

In DNA, the CDR3 is TGTGCCAGCAGCTCCACAGGGGGGCCTAATGAAAAACTGTTTTTT. Translating gives CASSSTGGPNEKLFF. The chain recombines TRBV5-8 with TRBJ1-4; TRBD1 aligns across 8 bases. Germline CDR1 reads SGHTS; CDR2 reads YDEGEE. The length of the CDR3 is 15 residues. The V and J ends lost 3 bases and 3 bases, in that order; junction bases with no gene match: 4.

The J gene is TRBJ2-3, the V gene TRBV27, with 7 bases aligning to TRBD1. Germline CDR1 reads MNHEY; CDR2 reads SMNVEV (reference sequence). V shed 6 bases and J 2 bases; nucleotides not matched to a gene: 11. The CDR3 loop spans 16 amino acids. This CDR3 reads CASSPGTAFLTDTQYF. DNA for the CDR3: TGTGCCAGCAGCCCGGGGACAGCCTTCCTCACAGATACGCAGTATTTT.

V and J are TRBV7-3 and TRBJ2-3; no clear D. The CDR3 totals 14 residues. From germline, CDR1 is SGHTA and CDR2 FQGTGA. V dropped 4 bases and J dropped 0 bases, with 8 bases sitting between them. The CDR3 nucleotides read TGTGCCAGCAGCTCCCCCCCTAGCACAGATACGCAGTATTTT. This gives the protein CASSSPPSTDTQYF. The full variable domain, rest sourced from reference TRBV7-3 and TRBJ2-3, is GAGVSQTPSNKVTEKGKYVELRCDPISGHTALYWYRQSLGQGPEFLIYFQGTGAADDSGLPNDRFFAVRPEGSVSTLKIQRTERGDSAVYLCASSSPPSTDTQYFGPGTRLTVL.

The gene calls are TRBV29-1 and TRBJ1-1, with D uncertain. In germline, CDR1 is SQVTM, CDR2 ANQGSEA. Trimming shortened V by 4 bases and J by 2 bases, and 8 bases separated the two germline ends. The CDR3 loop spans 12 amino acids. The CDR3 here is CSVALDNTEAFF. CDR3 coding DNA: TGCAGCGTTGCTTTAGACAACACTGAAGCTTTCTTT.

CDR3 protein: CASSLEVGEQYF. In DNA, the CDR3 is TGCGCCAGCAGCTTGGAGGTGGGCGAGCAGTACTTC. The gene calls are TRBV5-1 and TRBJ2-7; D ambiguous. This CDR3 has 12 residues. The V end lost 0 bases, the J end lost 6 bases, and 7 bases lay between the germline ends. Germline-derived CDR1 and CDR2 are SGHRS and YFSETQ.

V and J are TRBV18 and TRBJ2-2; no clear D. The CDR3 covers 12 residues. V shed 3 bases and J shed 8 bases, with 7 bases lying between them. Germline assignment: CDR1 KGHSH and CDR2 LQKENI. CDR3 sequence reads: CASSPPGGELFF. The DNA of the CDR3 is TGTGCCAGCTCACCTCCCGGTGGGGAGCTGTTTTTT. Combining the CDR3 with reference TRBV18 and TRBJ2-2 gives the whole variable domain NAGVMQNPRHLVRRRGQEARLRCSPMKGHSHVYWYRQLPEEGLKFMVYLQKENIIDESGMPKERFSAEFPKEGPSILRIQQVVRGDSAAYFCASSPPGGELFFGEGSRLTVL.

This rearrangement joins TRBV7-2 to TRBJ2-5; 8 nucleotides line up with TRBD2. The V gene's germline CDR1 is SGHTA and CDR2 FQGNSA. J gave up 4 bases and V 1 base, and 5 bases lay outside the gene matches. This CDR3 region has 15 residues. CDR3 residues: CASSLDSGGSETQYF. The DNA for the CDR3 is TGTGCCAGCAGCTTAGACAGCGGGGGATCAGAGACCCAGTACTTC.

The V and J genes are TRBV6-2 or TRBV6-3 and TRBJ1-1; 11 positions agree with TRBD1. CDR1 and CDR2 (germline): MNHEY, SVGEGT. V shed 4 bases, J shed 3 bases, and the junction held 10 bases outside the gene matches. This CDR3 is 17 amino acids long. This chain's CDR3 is CASSSIGQGARDTEAFF. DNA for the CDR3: TGTGCCAGCAGTTCCATTGGACAGGGGGCGCGGGACACTGAAGCTTTCTTT.

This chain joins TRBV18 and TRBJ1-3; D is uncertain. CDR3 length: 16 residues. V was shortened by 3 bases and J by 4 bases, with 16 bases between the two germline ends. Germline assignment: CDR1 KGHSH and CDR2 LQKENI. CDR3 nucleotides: TGTGCCAGCTCACCGCCCGGACTGAACTCCGGAAACACCATATATTTT. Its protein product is CASSPPGLNSGNTIYF.

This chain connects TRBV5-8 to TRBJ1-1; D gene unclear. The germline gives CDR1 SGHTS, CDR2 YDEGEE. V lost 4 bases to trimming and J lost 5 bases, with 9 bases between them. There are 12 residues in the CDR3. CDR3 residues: CASSLGVTEAFF. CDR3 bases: TGTGCCAGCAGCCTCGGGGTGACTGAAGCTTTCTTT. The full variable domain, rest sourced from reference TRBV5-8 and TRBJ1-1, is EAGVTQSPTHLIKTRGQQATLRCSPISGHTSVYWYQQALGLGLQFLLWYDEGEERNRGNFPPRFSGRQFPNYSSELNVNALELEDSALYLCASSLGVTEAFFGQGTRLTVV.

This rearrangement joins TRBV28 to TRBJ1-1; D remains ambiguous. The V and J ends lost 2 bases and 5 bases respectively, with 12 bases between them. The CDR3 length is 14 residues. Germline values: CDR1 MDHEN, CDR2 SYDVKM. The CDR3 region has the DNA TGTGCCAGCAGTTTAGGGCCAGGTTCAACTGAAGCTTTCTTT. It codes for CASSLGPGSTEAFF.